This T cell receptor beta chain was sequenced for a study of beta chain features in type 1 diabetes. Investigators reverse transcribed all isolated RNA, so they sequenced expressed TCRB transcripts. Sequenced by immunoSEQ multiplex PCR; TCRdb stores in-frame clones only, minus some. The sample records 150,000 to 200,000 clones, approximately 9% being singletons. Averaging roughly 110 mL, one heparinised blood draw was given by each donor. On this clone itself: The antigen remains undetermined.

The V and J ends lost 5 bases and 7 bases respectively, with 17 bases between them. Looked up from germline, CDR1 is SGHVS and CDR2 is FQNEAQ. The CDR3 is 15 residues long. Study conclusions and caveats: People with Type 1 diabetes carried modestly yet significantly shorter TCRB CDR3s in all four CD4+ subsets. PCR could preferentially amplify shorter templates, alike in patients and controls. Diminished insertions and augmented deletions at VDJ junctions characterized type 1 diabetes patients. Compared to healthy donors, patients appeared to have naive, central memory and Treg TCRB repertoires that were more alike.

The rearrangement uses TRBV7-8 and TRBJ1-4, with TRBD1 as a possible D gene (6 bases). The receptor was derived from a woman between 18 and 30 years old with type 1 diabetes. Material for sequencing was central memory CD4+ T cells from blood. CDR3 bases: TGTGCCAGCAGCAGCTCCCCGGGACAAGGTGAAAAACTGTTTTTT. It codes for CASSSSPGQGEKLFF. Together with reference TRBV7-8 and TRBJ1-4, the CDR3 gives the full variable domain: GAGVSQSPRYKVAKRGQDVALRCDPISGHVSLFWYQQALGQGPEFLTYFQNEAQLDKSGLPSDRFFAERPEGSVSTLKIQRTQQEDSAVYLCASSSSPGQGEKLFFGSGTQLSVL.